A single sample gave rise to the 22 T cell receptor beta chains below, sequenced in a study of regulatory T cells in long-lasting Graves disease. Indicated time point: persistent/refractory GD, antithyroid drugs over 5 years with positive TRAb. Scientists built the TCR library using RNA that was extracted from PBMCs. According to the study, TCR beta libraries were built with iRepertoire HTBI primers and CDR3-region Arm-PCR. TCRdb re-called the multiplex PCR reads with MiXCR, one entry per CDR3 protein. The sample lists 300,000 or so distinct CDR3 sequences; around 20% were seen once. Sequences were derived from peripheral blood mononuclear cells (PBMCs), sampled when the disease was refractory, from a patient treated with antithyroid drugs. All receptors come from a female donor with Graves disease.

This clonotype was observed a few times. The rearrangement uses TRBV29-1 and TRBJ2-7; TRBD2 is a possible D gene (5 bases). V was clipped by 7 bases and J by 6 bases, with 16 bases between them. Germline loops: CDR1 SQVTM, CDR2 ANQGSEA. The CDR3 length is 12 residues. The CDR3: CSALHGGGEQYF. Here the CDR3 DNA reads TGCAGCGCCCTCCACGGAGGCGGCGAGCAGTACTTC.

Points on this clonotype: This may stem from a read error, because a much larger clone lies one nucleotide away. V and J are TRBV6-5 and TRBJ2-7, with 8 positions matching TRBD1. The CDR3 spans 16 residues. Trimming took 3 bases from V and 4 from J; bases not matched to a gene: 11. Germline V gene sequence: CDR1 MNHEY, CDR2 SVGAGI. The DNA for the CDR3 is TGTGCCAGCAGTTATATCCAGGGGGCGAGGAAATACGAGCAGTACTTC. Encoded protein: CASSYIQGARKYEQYF.

This clonotype was counted ten times or more. This chain joins TRBV11-1 and TRBJ2-5; 7 bases match TRBD1. After removal of 5 bases from V and 2 bases from J, the junction contained 5 bases not matched to a gene. Germline V gives CDR1 SGHAT, CDR2 FQDESV (reference sequence). The CDR3 has 14 residues. The CDR3 bases are TGTGCCAGCAGCCCCGACAGGGAACAAGAGACCCAGTACTTC. Amino acid sequence: CASSPDREQETQYF. Variable domain in full (rest from reference TRBV11-1 and TRBJ2-5): EAEVAQSPRYKITEKSQAVAFWCDPISGHATLYWYRQILGQGPELLVQFQDESVVDDSQLPKDRFSAERLKGVDSTLKIQPAELGDSAMYLCASSPDREQETQYFGPGTRLLVL.

This clonotype was recorded many times. The CDR3, as DNA: TGTGCCAGCAGCCGCGGCAGGGGGACCGGGGAGCTGTTTTTT. It translates to CASSRGRGTGELFF. The chain is built from TRBV3-1 and TRBJ2-2; 7 positions match TRBD1. Trimming removed 4 bases from V and 5 bases from J; junction bases left unmatched: 4. Germline V lookup: CDR1 LGHDT, CDR2 YNNKEL (reference sequence). This CDR3 is 14 amino acids long.

This clonotype was observed at least ten times. Here the CDR3 DNA reads TGCGCCAGCAGCTTCGGAAATGGCTACACCTTC. This sequence encodes CASSFGNGYTF. V and J are TRBV5-1 and TRBJ1-2; D is uncertain. CDR3 length: 11 amino acids. Germline V gene data show CDR1 as SGHRS and CDR2 as YFSETQ. The V and J ends lost 2 bases and 6 bases respectively, with 5 bases between them.

This clonotype was found many times. V gene TRBV7-2 combines with J gene TRBJ1-1; the D is unclear. This CDR3 has 13 residues. V was pared by 3 bases and J by 5 bases, with 10 bases between. CDR1 is SGHTA, CDR2 FQGNSA, per germline. The CDR3 here is CASSLGLSTEAFF. In nucleotides, the CDR3 is TGTGCCAGCAGCTTGGGTCTTAGTACTGAAGCTTTCTTT.

This clonotype showed up many times. This sequence joins TRBV20-1 and TRBJ1-5; 8 bases map to TRBD1. Per germline, CDR1 DFQATT and CDR2 SNEGSKA (reference sequence). Unmatched junction bases numbered 15, after V lost 6 bases and J lost 5 bases. The CDR3 runs 16 residues. The CDR3 region is CSAIEGDRGWYQPQHF. In DNA form, the CDR3 reads TGCAGTGCGATAGAAGGTGACAGGGGATGGTATCAGCCCCAGCATTTT.

The table lists this clonotype with many counts. J is TRBJ2-2 and V is TRBV28; 10 nucleotides match TRBD2. Germline CDR1 is MDHEN and CDR2 is SYDVKM. The CDR3 is 15 residues long. With V trimmed by 9 bases and J by 4 bases, 8 bases remained unmatched. The CDR3 DNA sequence: TGTGCCAGTAGGAGCGGGAGGGCCTTCACCGGGGAGCTGTTTTTT. It is translated as CASRSGRAFTGELFF.

This clonotype came up many times. The chain couples TRBV11-2 to TRBJ2-6; TRBD1 matches at 8 bases. The CDR3 runs 19 residues. The V gene end was trimmed by 4 bases and the J gene end by 0 bases; junction bases not matched to a gene: 11. Germline assignment: CDR1 SGHAT and CDR2 FQNNGV. As DNA, the CDR3 is TGTGCCAGCAGCTACAAGGGAGGACAGGGCGGCTCTGGGGCCAACGTCCTGACTTTC. Amino acids: CASSYKGGQGGSGANVLTF.

This clonotype was counted between two and nine times. The gene calls are TRBV20-1 and TRBJ2-7; TRBD1 might be the D (6 bases). V was shortened by 1 base and J by 1 base, with 11 bases between the two germline ends. This CDR3 has 14 amino acids. Germline CDR1 reads DFQATT; CDR2 reads SNEGSKA (reference sequence). CDR3 sequence reads: CSARGTAFSYEQYF. The CDR3 region has the DNA TGCAGTGCTAGAGGGACAGCGTTTTCCTACGAGCAGTACTTC.

This clonotype was counted many times. The V and J genes are TRBV7-2 and TRBJ1-1, with D perhaps TRBD1 (6 bases). In germline, CDR1 is SGHTA, CDR2 FQGNSA. Trimming took off 1 base at V and 6 bases at J, with 15 bases between the two ends. The length of the CDR3 is 15 residues. The CDR3 loop reads CASSLVQGTGSEAFF. The CDR3 DNA follows: TGTGCCAGCAGCTTAGTTCAGGGGACTGGGTCTGAAGCTTTCTTT.

The chain is built from TRBV20-1 and TRBJ1-5; D not resolved. Germline V gives CDR1 DFQATT, CDR2 SNEGSKA (reference sequence). This CDR3 has 13 residues. The ends were cut back, 2 bases at V and 3 bases at J, with 8 bases in the middle. This CDR3 reads CSARSSLNQPQHF. CDR3 bases: TGCAGTGCTAGAAGCAGCCTCAATCAGCCCCAGCATTTT.

The V and J genes are TRBV28 and TRBJ2-1; D might be TRBD1 or TRBD2, each matching 6 bases. The germline V gene has CDR1 MDHEN and CDR2 SYDVKM. Between the trimmed V and J ends, which lost 10 bases and 2 bases, there was a span of 18 bases. The CDR3 spans 15 residues. The CDR3 sequence is CATNRPRGAYNEQFF. Here the CDR3 DNA reads TGTGCCACCAATCGACCTAGGGGGGCCTACAATGAGCAGTTCTTC.

The sample holds a few counts of this clonotype. This chain links TRBV20-1 with TRBJ2-4; 7 bases are shared with TRBD2. The CDR3 sequence is 13 residues long. The germline V gene has CDR1 DFQATT and CDR2 SNEGSKA (reference sequence). V lost 4 bases to trimming and J lost 6 bases; unmatched junction nucleotides: 6. CDR3 in amino acids: CSANGGSPNIQYF. The CDR3 DNA reads TGCAGTGCTAATGGCGGGAGCCCAAACATTCAGTACTTC.

This clonotype was recorded at least ten times. This rearrangement joins TRBV19 to TRBJ1-5; 7 nucleotides match TRBD1. From germline, CDR1 is LNHDA and CDR2 SQIVND (reference sequence). CDR3 length: 15 residues. The ends lost 3 bases at V and 6 bases at J; junction bases unmatched: 8. Written as DNA, the CDR3 is TGTGCCAGTAGTATCCTAGGGGGCAGGGCTCAGCCCCAGCATTTT. Translation gives CASSILGGRAQPQHF.

The chain uses TRBV20-1 and TRBJ1-1; 7 positions match TRBD1. The CDR3 extends over 13 amino acids. V was pared by 6 bases and J by 1 base, with 5 bases of the junction left unmatched. CDR1 and CDR2 (germline): DFQATT, SNEGSKA (reference sequence). CDR3 protein: CSAPDRPNTEAFF. The CDR3 region has the DNA TGCAGTGCGCCGGACAGGCCGAACACTGAAGCTTTCTTT.

This clonotype was recorded at least ten times. The V gene is TRBV7-9, the J gene TRBJ1-4, with TRBD1 identical over 9 bases. The CDR3 loop spans 15 amino acids. The germline V gene encodes CDR1 SEHNR and CDR2 FQNEAQ (reference sequence). J was trimmed by 8 bases and V by 5 bases; bases with no gene match: 9. The chain's CDR3 is CASSPGRDREEKLFF. The CDR3 DNA is TGTGCCAGCAGCCCGGGCCGGGACAGGGAGGAAAAACTGTTTTTT.

Notes on this clonotype: A read error is the likely source, as a far larger clone sits one nucleotide away. V gene TRBV11-2 combines with J gene TRBJ2-5; possible D gene TRBD1, 6 bases. From germline, CDR1 is SGHAT and CDR2 FQNNGV. This CDR3 spans 16 amino acids. The DNA of the CDR3 is TGTGCCAGCAGCGAGAGAGGGGTGGGGGCCAGAGAGAACCAGTACTTC. It translates to CASSERGVGARENQYF. Together with reference TRBV11-2 and TRBJ2-5, the CDR3 gives the full variable domain: EAGVAQSPRYKIIEKRQSVAFWCNPISGHATLYWYQQILGQGPKLLIQFQNNGVVDDSQLPKDRFSAERLKGVDSTLKIQPAKLEDSAVYLCASSERGVGARENQYFGPGTRLLVL.

This clonotype came up many times. V usage is TRBV2 and J usage is TRBJ1-2; 7 nucleotides align to TRBD1. The CDR3 length is 13 residues. J lost 6 bases, V lost 8 bases, and 9 bases had no gene match. The germline CDR1 and CDR2 sequences are SNHLY and FYNNEI. In nucleotides, the CDR3 is TGTGCCAGCCAACGACAGGGCAGGGATGGCTACACCTTC. Amino acids: CASQRQGRDGYTF. The variable domain in full, completed from reference TRBV2 and TRBJ1-2, reads EPEVTQTPSHQVTQMGQEVILRCVPISNHLYFYWYRQILGQKVEFLVSFYNNEISEKSEIFDDQFSVERPDGSNFTLKIRSTKLEDSAMYFCASQRQGRDGYTFGSGTRLTVV.

This clonotype was counted at least ten times. V gene TRBV7-9 combines with J gene TRBJ2-5; D perhaps matches TRBD1 (6 bases). The V gene's germline CDR1 is SEHNR and CDR2 FQNEAQ (reference sequence). The CDR3 runs 14 residues. The ends were cut back, 9 bases at V and 2 bases at J, with 16 bases in the middle. CDR3 residues: CASDTQGTQETQYF. CDR3 DNA: TGTGCCAGTGATACACAGGGAACTCAAGAGACCCAGTACTTC.

This clonotype was detected a few times. An end of the junction does not agree with germline; a read error may underlie this. This sequence joins TRBV7-9 and TRBJ1-2; TRBD1 matches 12 bases. The CDR3 length is 13 residues. Germline CDR1 reads SEHNR; CDR2 reads FQNEAQ (reference sequence). The chain's CDR3 is CASSPSRDRGRAF. The CDR3 DNA reads TGTGCCAGCAGCCCGTCCCGGGACAGGGGGCGCGCCTTC. The variable domain in full, completed from reference TRBV7-9 and TRBJ1-2, reads DTGVSQNPRHKITKRGQNVTFRCDPISEHNRLYWYRQTLGQGPEFLTYFQNEAQLEKSRLLSDRFSAERPKGSFSTLEIQRTEQGDSAMYLCASSPSRDRGRAFGSGTRLTVV.

Turning to this clonotype: This likely reflects a read error, since a far larger clone is one base away. The chain joins TRBV2 to TRBJ2-7; D is unclear. Germline-derived CDR1 and CDR2 are SNHLY and FYNNEI. The CDR3 is 13 amino acids. The CDR3 DNA sequence: TGTGCCGGCAGCTCGACTTCGGCCTACGAGCAGTACTTC. Its protein is CAGSSTSAYEQYF.